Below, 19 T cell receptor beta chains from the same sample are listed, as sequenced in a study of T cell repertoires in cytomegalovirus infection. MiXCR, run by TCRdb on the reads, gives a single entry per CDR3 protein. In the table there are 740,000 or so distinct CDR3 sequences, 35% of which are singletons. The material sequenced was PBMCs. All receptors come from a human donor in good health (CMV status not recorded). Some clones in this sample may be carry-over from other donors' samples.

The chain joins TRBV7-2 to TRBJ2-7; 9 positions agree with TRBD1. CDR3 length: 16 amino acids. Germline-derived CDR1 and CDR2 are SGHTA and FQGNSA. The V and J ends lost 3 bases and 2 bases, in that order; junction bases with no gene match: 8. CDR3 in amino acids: CASSFMSQGAAYEQYF. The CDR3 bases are TGTGCCAGCAGCTTTATGTCACAGGGGGCGGCCTACGAGCAGTACTTC.

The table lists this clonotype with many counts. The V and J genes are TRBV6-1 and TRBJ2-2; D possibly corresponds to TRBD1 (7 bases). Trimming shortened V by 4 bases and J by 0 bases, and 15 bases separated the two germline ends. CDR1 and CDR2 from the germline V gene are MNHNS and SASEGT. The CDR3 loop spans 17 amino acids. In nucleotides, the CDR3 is TGTGCCAGCAGTGCTCAAGGGGGGACAGCGAACACCGGGGAGCTGTTTTTT. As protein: CASSAQGGTANTGELFF.

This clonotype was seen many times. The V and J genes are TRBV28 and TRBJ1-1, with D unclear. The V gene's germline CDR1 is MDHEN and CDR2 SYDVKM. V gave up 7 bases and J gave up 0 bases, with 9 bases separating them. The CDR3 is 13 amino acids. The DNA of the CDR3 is TGTGCCAGCACTTTCGGGTTGAACACTGAAGCTTTCTTT. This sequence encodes CASTFGLNTEAFF.

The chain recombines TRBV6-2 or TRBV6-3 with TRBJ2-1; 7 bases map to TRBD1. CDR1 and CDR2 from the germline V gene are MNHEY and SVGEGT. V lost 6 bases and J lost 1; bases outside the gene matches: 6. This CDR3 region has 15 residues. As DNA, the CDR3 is TGTGCCAGCAGCCGGGGACAGTTGTCCTACAATGAGCAGTTCTTC. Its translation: CASSRGQLSYNEQFF.

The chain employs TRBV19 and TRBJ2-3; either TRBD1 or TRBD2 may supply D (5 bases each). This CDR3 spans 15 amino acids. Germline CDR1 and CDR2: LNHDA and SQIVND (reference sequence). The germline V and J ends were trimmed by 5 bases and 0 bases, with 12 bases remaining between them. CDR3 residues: CASSGGSLSTDTQYF. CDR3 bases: TGTGCCAGTAGTGGGGGAAGCCTTAGCACAGATACGCAGTATTTT.

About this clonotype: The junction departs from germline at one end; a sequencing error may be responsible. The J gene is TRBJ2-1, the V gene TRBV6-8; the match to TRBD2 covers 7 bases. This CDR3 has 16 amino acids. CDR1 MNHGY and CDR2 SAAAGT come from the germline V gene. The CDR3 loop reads CASSHQVAGLYNERFF. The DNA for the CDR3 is TGTGCAAGCAGCCACCAGGTAGCGGGCCTTTACAATGAGCGGTTCTTC.

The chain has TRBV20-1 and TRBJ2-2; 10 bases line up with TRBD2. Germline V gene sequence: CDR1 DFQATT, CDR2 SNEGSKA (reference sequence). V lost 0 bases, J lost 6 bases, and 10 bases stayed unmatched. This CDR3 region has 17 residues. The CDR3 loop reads CSARDSKRGGFSGELFF. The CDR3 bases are TGCAGTGCTAGAGACTCTAAGCGGGGGGGCTTTTCCGGGGAGCTGTTTTTT.

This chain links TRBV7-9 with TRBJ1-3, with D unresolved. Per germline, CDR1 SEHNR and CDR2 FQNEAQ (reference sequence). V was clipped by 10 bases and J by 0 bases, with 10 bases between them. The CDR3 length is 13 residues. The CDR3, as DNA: TGTGCCATCCGGAAAGACTCTGGAAACACCATATATTTT. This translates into CAIRKDSGNTIYF. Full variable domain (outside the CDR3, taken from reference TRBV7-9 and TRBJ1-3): DTGVSQNPRHKITKRGQNVTFRCDPISEHNRLYWYRQTLGQGPEFLTYFQNEAQLEKSRLLSDRFSAERPKGSFSTLEIQRTEQGDSAMYLCAIRKDSGNTIYFGEGSWLTVV.

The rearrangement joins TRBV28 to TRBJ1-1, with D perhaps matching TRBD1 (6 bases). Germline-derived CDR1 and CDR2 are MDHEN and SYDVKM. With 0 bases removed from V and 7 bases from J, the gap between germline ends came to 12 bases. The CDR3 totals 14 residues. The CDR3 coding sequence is TGTGCCAGCAGTTTATGGGGGGCTCCGATTGAAGCTTTCTTT. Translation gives CASSLWGAPIEAFF.

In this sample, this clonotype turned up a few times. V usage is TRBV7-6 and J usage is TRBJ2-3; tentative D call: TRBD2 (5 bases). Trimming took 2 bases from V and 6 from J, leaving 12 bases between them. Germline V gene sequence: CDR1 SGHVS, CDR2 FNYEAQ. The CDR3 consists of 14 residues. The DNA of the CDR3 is TGTGCCAGCAGCTTACTCGGGGAAGCGGATACGCAGTATTTT. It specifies CASSLLGEADTQYF.

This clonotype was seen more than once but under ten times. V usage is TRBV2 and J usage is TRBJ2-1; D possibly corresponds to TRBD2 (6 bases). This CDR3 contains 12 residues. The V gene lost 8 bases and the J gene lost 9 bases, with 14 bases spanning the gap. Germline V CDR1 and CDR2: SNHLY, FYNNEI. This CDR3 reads CASQNSGLEQFF. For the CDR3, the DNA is TGTGCCAGCCAGAATTCGGGACTTGAGCAGTTCTTC. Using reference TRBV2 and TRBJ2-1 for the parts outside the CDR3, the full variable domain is EPEVTQTPSHQVTQMGQEVILRCVPISNHLYFYWYRQILGQKVEFLVSFYNNEISEKSEIFDDQFSVERPDGSNFTLKIRSTKLEDSAMYFCASQNSGLEQFFGPGTRLTVL.

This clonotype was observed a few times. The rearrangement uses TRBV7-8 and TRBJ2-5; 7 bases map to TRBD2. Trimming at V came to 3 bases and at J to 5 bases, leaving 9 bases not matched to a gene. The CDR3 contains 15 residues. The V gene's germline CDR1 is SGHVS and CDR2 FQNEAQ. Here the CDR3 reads CASSFRGGGKETQYF. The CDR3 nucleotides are TGTGCCAGCAGCTTTCGTGGGGGGGGTAAGGAGACCCAGTACTTC.

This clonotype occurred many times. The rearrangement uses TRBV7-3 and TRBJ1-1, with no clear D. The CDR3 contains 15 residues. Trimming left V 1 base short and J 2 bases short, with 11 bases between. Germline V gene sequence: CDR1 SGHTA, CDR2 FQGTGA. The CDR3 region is CASSLMADINTEAFF. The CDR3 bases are TGTGCCAGCAGCTTAATGGCAGACATTAACACTGAAGCTTTCTTT.

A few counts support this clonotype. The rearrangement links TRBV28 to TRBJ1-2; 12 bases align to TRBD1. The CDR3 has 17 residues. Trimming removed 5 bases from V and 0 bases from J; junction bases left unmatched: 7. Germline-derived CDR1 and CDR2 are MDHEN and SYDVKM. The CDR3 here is CASSPMGQGASNYGYTF. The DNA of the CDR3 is TGTGCCAGCAGTCCCATGGGACAGGGGGCTTCTAACTATGGCTACACCTTC.

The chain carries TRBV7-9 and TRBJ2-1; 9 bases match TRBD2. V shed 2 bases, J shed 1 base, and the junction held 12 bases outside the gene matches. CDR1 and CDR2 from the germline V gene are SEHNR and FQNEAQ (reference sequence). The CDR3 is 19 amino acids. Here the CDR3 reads CASSLTWDSGSYSYNEQFF. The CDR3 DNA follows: TGTGCCAGCAGCTTAACCTGGGATAGCGGGAGTTATTCCTACAATGAGCAGTTCTTC.

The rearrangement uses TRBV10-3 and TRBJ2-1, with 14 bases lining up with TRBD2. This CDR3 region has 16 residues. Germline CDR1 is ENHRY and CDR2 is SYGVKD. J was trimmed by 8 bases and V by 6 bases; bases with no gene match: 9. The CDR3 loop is CAIRTGTSGRADEQFF. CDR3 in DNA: TGTGCCATCAGGACCGGGACTAGCGGGAGAGCGGATGAGCAGTTCTTC.

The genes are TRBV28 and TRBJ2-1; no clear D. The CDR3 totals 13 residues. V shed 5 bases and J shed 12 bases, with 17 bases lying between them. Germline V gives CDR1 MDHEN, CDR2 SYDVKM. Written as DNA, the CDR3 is TGTGCCAGCAGTGAATTTAAGACCCGGGTGCAGTTCTTC. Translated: CASSEFKTRVQFF.

The CDR3 region is CASSRNRNEKLFF. Here the CDR3 DNA reads TGTGCCAGTAGCCGCAACAGGAATGAAAAACTGTTTTTT. The rearrangement links TRBV19 to TRBJ1-4, with D perhaps TRBD1 (5 bases). The germline CDR1 and CDR2 sequences are LNHDA and SQIVND (reference sequence). V was pared by 6 bases and J by 5 bases, with 10 bases between. CDR3 size: 13 residues.

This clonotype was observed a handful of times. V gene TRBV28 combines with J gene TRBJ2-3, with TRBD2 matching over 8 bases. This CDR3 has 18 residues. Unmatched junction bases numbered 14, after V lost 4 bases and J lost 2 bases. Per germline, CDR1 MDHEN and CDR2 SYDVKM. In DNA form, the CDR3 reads TGTGCCAGCAGTTCAAAACTCACTAGCGGCTTGTACACAGATACGCAGTATTTT. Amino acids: CASSSKLTSGLYTDTQYF.